Included here is one T cell receptor beta chain sequence, with context. A second roughly 6 to 12 cycle PCR used barcoded and J-beta primers. Paired-end reads containing CDR3 totaled no fewer than 3 million for each sample. TCRdb re-called the 5' RACE reads through MiXCR, storing one row per CDR3 protein. Of about 900,000 distinct CDR3 sequences listed, about 62% are singletons. The sample originates from a study of blood T cells in healthy people across ages. Germline CDR1 reads SGHDT; CDR2 reads YYEEEE. V lost 2 bases and J lost 3, with 11 bases in between. CDR3 length: 14 amino acids. Those donating, healthy Caucasian individuals from Russia, were aged about 6 to 95.

This TCR derives from a man aged 25 to 40 in good health. Sequencing used blood. This sequence joins TRBV5-6 and TRBJ1-2, with no clear D. In DNA form, the CDR3 reads TGTGCCAGCAGCTTTTACAACGGCGACTATGGCTACACCTTC. It yields the protein CASSFYNGDYGYTF.